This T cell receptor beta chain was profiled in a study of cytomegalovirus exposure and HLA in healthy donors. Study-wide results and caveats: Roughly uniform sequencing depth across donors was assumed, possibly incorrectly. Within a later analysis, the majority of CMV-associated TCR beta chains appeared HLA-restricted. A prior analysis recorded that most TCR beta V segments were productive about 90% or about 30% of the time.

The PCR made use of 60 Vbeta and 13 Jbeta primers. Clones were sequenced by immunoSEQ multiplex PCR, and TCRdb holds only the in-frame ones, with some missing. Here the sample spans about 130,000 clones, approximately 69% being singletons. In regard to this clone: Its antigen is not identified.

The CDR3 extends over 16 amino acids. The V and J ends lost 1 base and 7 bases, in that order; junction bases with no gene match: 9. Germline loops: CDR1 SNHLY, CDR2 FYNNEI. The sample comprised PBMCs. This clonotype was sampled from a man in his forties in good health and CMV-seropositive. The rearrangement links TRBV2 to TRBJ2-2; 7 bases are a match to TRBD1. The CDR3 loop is CASSEDGRQGSGELFF. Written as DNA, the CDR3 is TGTGCCAGCAGTGAAGATGGGAGACAGGGCAGCGGGGAGCTGTTTTTT.